The entry below describes one T cell receptor (beta chain). The target antigen is unknown. The record originates from a study of blood T cells in healthy people across ages. General study points: Among T cells, TCR beta diversity per million cells dropped roughly linearly as age rose.

A sample-barcoded 5' primer and a J-beta primer mix were used in a second PCR of about 7 to 12 cycles. TCRdb ran MiXCR on the 5' RACE reads and lists one entry per CDR3 protein. The repertoire holds around 520,000 distinct CDR3 sequences, with 27% as singletons. The CDR3 runs to 14 residues. Trimming shortened V by 2 bases and J by 2 bases, and 12 bases separated the two germline ends. Germline CDR1 reads DFQATT; CDR2 reads SNEGSKA (reference sequence). These data also formed part of another study, on T cells of mothers and their children. That paper notes: Five to seven children and their three healthy Caucasian mothers were the donors.

The origin of this receptor is a boy between 2 and 10 years old in good health. The sequenced sample was blood. The rearrangement links TRBV20-1 to TRBJ1-2, with D possibly TRBD1 on 6 matching bases. The DNA of the CDR3 is TGCAGTGCTAGATCAGGGCAGGGGAACTATGGCTACACCTTC. Encoded protein: CSARSGQGNYGYTF.